This entry concerns a single TCR beta chain. This specimen comes from a study of shared clonotypes between healthy human individuals. J gave up 7 bases and V 4 bases, and 8 bases lay outside the gene matches. The CDR3 extends over 14 amino acids. From germline, CDR1 is SGHRS and CDR2 YFSETQ. An approximately 200 ng quantity of DNA, approximately 29,000 T cell genomes, went into the sorted-subset replicate PCRs. TCRdb keeps only in-frame clones here, not all; method: immunoSEQ multiplex PCR. The sample consists of some 2,500,000 clones, 85% to 95% of them appearing once. Each donor was a Caucasian adult residing in Nashville, Tennessee.

V and J are TRBV5-1 and TRBJ1-5; 7 nucleotides align to TRBD1. The receptor was derived from a young man in good health. Some clones in this sample may be carry-over from other donors' samples. Input material: naive CD4+ T cells from PBMCs. As for subset: CD45RA+ positively selected. The CDR3 spells CASSPDPGGQPQHF. CDR3 in DNA: TGCGCCAGCAGCCCAGACCCAGGGGGGCAGCCCCAGCATTTT.